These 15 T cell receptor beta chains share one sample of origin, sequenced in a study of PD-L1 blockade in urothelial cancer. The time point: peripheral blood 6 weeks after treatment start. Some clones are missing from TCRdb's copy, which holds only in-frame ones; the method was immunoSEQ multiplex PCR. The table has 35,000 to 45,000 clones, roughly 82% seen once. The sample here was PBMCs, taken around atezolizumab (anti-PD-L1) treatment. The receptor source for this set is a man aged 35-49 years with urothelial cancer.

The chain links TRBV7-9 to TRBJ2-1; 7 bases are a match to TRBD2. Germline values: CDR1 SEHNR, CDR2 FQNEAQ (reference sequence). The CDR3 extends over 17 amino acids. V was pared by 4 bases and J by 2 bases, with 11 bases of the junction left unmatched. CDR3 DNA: TGTGCCAGCAGCTCGGGGGGAGGTGCGGGTACCTACAATGAGCAGTTCTTC. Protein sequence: CASSSGGGAGTYNEQFF.

CDR3 nucleotides: TGTGCCAGCAGCTTGGATACCCAGACTCAGGGGGCCGATGAGCAGTTCTTC. This sequence encodes CASSLDTQTQGADEQFF. V and J are TRBV5-4 and TRBJ2-1, with 8 bases identical to TRBD1. There are 17 residues in the CDR3. V trimming: 0 bases; J trimming: 8 bases; junction bases outside the gene matches: 13. The germline V gene encodes CDR1 SGHNT and CDR2 YYREEE (reference sequence).

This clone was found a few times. The chain's CDR3 is CASLTGDSYEQYF. The CDR3 DNA reads as TGTGCTAGTCTTACGGGGGACTCCTACGAGCAGTACTTC. This chain uses TRBV12-5 with TRBJ2-7; D possibly corresponds to TRBD2 (6 bases). Trimming removed 8 bases at V and 0 bases at J, with 11 bases between. Germline CDR1 and CDR2: LGHNT and FRNRAP. The CDR3 totals 13 residues.

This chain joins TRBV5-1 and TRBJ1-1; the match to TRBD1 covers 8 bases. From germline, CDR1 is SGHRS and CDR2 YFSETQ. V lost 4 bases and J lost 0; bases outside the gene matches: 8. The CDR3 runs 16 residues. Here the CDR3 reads CASSLGTGRMNTEAFF. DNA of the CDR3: TGCGCCAGCAGCCTCGGGACAGGAAGAATGAACACTGAAGCTTTCTTT. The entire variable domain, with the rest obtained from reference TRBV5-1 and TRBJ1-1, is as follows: KAGVTQTPRYLIKTRGQQVTLSCSPISGHRSVSWYQQTPGQGLQFLFEYFSETQRNKGNFPGRFSGRQFSNSRSEMNVSTLELGDSALYLCASSLGTGRMNTEAFFGQGTRLTVV.

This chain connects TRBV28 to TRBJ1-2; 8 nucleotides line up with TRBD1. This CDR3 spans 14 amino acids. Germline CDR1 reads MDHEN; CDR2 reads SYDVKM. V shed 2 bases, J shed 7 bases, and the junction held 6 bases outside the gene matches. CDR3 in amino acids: CASSLDQGARGYTF. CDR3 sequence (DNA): TGTGCCAGCAGTTTAGATCAGGGGGCTCGTGGCTACACCTTC.

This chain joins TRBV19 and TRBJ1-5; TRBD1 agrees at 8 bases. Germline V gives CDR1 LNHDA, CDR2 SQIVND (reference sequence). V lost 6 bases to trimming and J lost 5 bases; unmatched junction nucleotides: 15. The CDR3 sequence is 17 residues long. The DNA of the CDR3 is TGTGCCAGTAGCTCACCTTATAAGGGACAGGAGGATCAGCCCCAGCATTTT. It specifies CASSSPYKGQEDQPQHF.

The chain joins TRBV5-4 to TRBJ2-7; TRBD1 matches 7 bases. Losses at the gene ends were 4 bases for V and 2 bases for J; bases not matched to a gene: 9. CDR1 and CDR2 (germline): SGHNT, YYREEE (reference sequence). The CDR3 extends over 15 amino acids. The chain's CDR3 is CASSAGTEVTYEQYF. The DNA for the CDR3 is TGTGCCAGCAGCGCCGGGACAGAGGTAACCTACGAGCAGTACTTC.

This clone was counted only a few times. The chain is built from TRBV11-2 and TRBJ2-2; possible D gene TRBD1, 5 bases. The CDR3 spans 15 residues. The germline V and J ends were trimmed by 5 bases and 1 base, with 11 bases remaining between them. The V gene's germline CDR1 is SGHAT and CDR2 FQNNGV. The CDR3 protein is CASSPTTGNTGELFF. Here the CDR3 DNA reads TGTGCCAGCAGCCCCACTACAGGGAACACCGGGGAGCTGTTTTTT.

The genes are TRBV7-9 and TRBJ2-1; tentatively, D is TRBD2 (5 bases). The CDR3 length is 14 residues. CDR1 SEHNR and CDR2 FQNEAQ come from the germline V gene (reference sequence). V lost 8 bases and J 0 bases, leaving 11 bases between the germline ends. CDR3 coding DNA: TGTGCCAGCTTCGGGGTTAGCTCCTACAATGAGCAGTTCTTC. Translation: CASFGVSSYNEQFF.

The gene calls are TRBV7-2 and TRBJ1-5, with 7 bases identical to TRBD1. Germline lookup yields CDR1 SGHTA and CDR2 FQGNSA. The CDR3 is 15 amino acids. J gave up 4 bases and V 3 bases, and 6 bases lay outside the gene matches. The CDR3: CASSLTGRWNQPQHF. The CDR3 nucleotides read TGTGCCAGCAGCTTGACAGGGAGGTGGAATCAGCCCCAGCATTTT.

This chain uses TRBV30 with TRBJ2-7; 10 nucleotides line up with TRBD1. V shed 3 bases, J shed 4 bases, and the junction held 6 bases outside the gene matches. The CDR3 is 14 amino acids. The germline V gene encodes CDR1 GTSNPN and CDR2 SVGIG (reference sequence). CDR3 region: CAWRPGQGIYEQYF. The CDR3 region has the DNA TGTGCCTGGAGACCGGGACAGGGGATTTACGAGCAGTACTTC.

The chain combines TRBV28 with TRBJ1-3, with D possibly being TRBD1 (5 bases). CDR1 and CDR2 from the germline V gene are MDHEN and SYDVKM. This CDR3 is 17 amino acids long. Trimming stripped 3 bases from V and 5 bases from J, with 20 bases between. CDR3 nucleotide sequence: TGTGCCAGCAGTTTGATGAGTGGGACTAGAACCAGAAACACCATATATTTT. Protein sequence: CASSLMSGTRTRNTIYF.

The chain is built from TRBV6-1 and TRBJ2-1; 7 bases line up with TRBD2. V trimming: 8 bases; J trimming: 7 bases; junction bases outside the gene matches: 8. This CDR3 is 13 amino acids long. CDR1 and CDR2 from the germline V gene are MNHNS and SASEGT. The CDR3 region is CASRWEGRNEQFF. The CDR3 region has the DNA TGTGCCAGCCGGTGGGAGGGCCGGAATGAGCAGTTCTTC.

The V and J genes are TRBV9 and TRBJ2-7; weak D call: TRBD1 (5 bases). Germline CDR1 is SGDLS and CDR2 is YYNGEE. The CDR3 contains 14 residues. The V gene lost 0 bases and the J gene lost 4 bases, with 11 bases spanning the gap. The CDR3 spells CASSVATGQYEQYF. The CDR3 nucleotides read TGTGCCAGCAGCGTAGCAACCGGACAATACGAGCAGTACTTC.

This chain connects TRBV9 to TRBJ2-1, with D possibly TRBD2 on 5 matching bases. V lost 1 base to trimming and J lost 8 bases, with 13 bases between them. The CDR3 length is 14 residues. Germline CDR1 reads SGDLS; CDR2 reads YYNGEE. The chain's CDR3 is CASSVTRAIHEQFF. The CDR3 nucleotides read TGTGCCAGCAGCGTAACTAGGGCGATCCATGAGCAGTTCTTC. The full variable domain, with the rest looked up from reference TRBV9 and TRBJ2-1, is DSGVTQTPKHLITATGQRVTLRCSPRSGDLSVYWYQQSLDQGLQFLIQYYNGEERAKGNILERFSAQQFPDLHSELNLSSLELGDSALYFCASSVTRAIHEQFFGPGTRLTVL.